This is a list of T cell receptor beta chains from one sample in a study of blood T cell repertoires in COVID-19. Data came from immunoSEQ multiplex PCR; TCRdb stores just in-frame clones and leaves some out. The sample records fewer than 25,000 clones, over 80% being singletons. Sequenced input: peripheral blood. The receptors were gathered from a human donor in a cohort sampled during active COVID-19. The donor label of this sample is uncertain. The CDR3 runs from the conserved cysteine through the conserved F or W. The order of the fields is clone size, V gene, D gene, J gene, CDR3 DNA, CDR3 protein. D genes are given only for firm matches. Clone size is given for some rows only: seen once, a few or many times, or a class if the clone is expanded.

clone size: .
V gene: TRBV7-9
D gene: TRBD1
J gene: TRBJ1-1
CDR3 DNA: TGTGCCAGCAGCTTAGGGTCGACAGGGAACTCTGAAGCTTTCTTT
CDR3 protein: CASSLGSTGNSEAFF

clone size: .
V gene: TRBV24-1
D gene: TRBD2
J gene: TRBJ2-5
CDR3 DNA: TGTGCCACCAGTGACGTAGCGGGAGAGCAAGAGACCCAGTACTTC
CDR3 protein: CATSDVAGEQETQYF

clone size: .
V gene: TRBV4-1
D gene: TRBD2
J gene: TRBJ2-1
CDR3 DNA: TGCGCCAGCAGCCAAATAGCGGGTGTCAATGAGCAGTTCTTC
CDR3 protein: CASSQIAGVNEQFF

clone size: .
V gene: TRBV5-1
D gene: .
J gene: TRBJ1-1
CDR3 DNA: TGCGCCAGCAGCCCGGGACTTGAGGGGACTGAAGCTTTCTTT
CDR3 protein: CASSPGLEGTEAFF

clone size: once
V gene: TRBV5-4
D gene: TRBD2
J gene: TRBJ2-3
CDR3 DNA: TGTGCCAGCAGCCGTGGGACTAGCGGGAGAGGAGATACGCAGTATTTT
CDR3 protein: CASSRGTSGRGDTQYF

clone size: .
V gene: TRBV29-1
D gene: TRBD1
J gene: TRBJ1-5
CDR3 DNA: TGCAGCGCAAAAACCGGGACAGGGGATCAGCCCCAGCATTTT
CDR3 protein: CSAKTGTGDQPQHF

clone size: once
V gene: TRBV5-1
D gene: .
J gene: TRBJ2-5
CDR3 DNA: TGCGCCAGCAGCTCAACCGGGGGCGGGAGTGAGACCCAGTACTTC
CDR3 protein: CASSSTGGGSETQYF

clone size: .
V gene: TRBV18
D gene: TRBD1
J gene: TRBJ2-5
CDR3 DNA: TGTGCCAGCTCCTGGGACAGGGAAGAGACCCAGTACTTC
CDR3 protein: CASSWDREETQYF

clone size: once
V gene: TRBV4-2
D gene: .
J gene: TRBJ2-2
CDR3 DNA: TGTGCCAGCAGCTTCGGGGTGGGGGGCACCGGGGAGCTGTTTTTT
CDR3 protein: CASSFGVGGTGELFF

clone size: .
V gene: TRBV24-1
D gene: .
J gene: TRBJ1-5
CDR3 DNA: TGTGCCACCAGTGATTTGCGGGGAGGGGAGCCCCAGCATTTT
CDR3 protein: CATSDLRGGEPQHF

clone size: .
V gene: TRBV2
D gene: TRBD2
J gene: TRBJ2-7
CDR3 DNA: TGTGCCAGCAGTAGCGGGAGCCTCTCCTACGAGCAGTACTTC
CDR3 protein: CASSSGSLSYEQYF

clone size: .
V gene: TRBV30
D gene: TRBD1
J gene: TRBJ1-4
CDR3 DNA: TGTGCCTGGAGCCCAGGGGGCATGGGTGAAAAACTGTTTTTT
CDR3 protein: CAWSPGGMGEKLFF

clone size: .
V gene: TRBV24-1
D gene: TRBD2
J gene: TRBJ2-3
CDR3 DNA: TGTGCCACCAGTGACCCTCCCCGACTAGCCCGTTCAGCGCAGTATTTT
CDR3 protein: CATSDPPRLARSAQYF

clone size: once
V gene: TRBV5-6
D gene: .
J gene: TRBJ2-1
CDR3 DNA: TGTGCCAGCGGTGCCCGGGGTAACGTAAACAATGAGCAGTTCTTC
CDR3 protein: CASGARGNVNNEQFF

clone size: once
V gene: TRBV24-1
D gene: TRBD2
J gene: TRBJ2-5
CDR3 DNA: TGTGCCACCAGTGCAGGAAACAGGGGACTAGCGGGGTACCAAGAGACCCAGTACTTC
CDR3 protein: CATSAGNRGLAGYQETQYF

clone size: .
V gene: TRBV11-3
D gene: TRBD1
J gene: TRBJ1-1
CDR3 DNA: TGTGCCAGCGGCGGGACAGGCTTAGGGTACACTGAAGCTTTCTTT
CDR3 protein: CASGGTGLGYTEAFF

clone size: .
V gene: TRBV10-2
D gene: .
J gene: TRBJ1-6
CDR3 DNA: TGCGCCAGCAGTGAGTCGGTAGGAGACTCCTATAATTCACCCCTCCACTTT
CDR3 protein: CASSESVGDSYNSPLHF

clone size: .
V gene: TRBV5-1
D gene: TRBD1
J gene: TRBJ1-3
CDR3 DNA: TGCGCCAGCAGCTGGACAGGGGACTCTGGAAACACCATATATTTT
CDR3 protein: CASSWTGDSGNTIYF

clone size: .
V gene: TRBV27
D gene: TRBD2
J gene: TRBJ2-7
CDR3 DNA: TGTGCCAGCAGTTTATTAGCGAGCGGGCTAGCGGGTAACGAGCAGTACTTC
CDR3 protein: CASSLLASGLAGNEQYF

clone size: .
V gene: TRBV19
D gene: .
J gene: TRBJ1-6
CDR3 DNA: TGTGCCAGTAGTACCACAGGGTTCAATTCACCCCTCCACTTT
CDR3 protein: CASSTTGFNSPLHF

clone size: .
V gene: TRBV7-9
D gene: .
J gene: TRBJ1-1
CDR3 DNA: TGTGCCAGCAGCTTATGGAGCTCCATGAACACTGAAGCTTTCTTT
CDR3 protein: CASSLWSSMNTEAFF

clone size: .
V gene: TRBV5-6
D gene: TRBD2
J gene: TRBJ2-1
CDR3 DNA: TGTGCCAGCAGCTCCTTGGGGGGGGACTGGGACAATGAGCAGTTCTTC
CDR3 protein: CASSSLGGDWDNEQFF

clone size: few
V gene: TRBV20-1
D gene: TRBD2
J gene: TRBJ2-5
CDR3 DNA: TGCAGTGCTAGTGGGGGACTAGCGGGTAATCAAGAGACCCAGTACTTC
CDR3 protein: CSASGGLAGNQETQYF

clone size: .
V gene: TRBV18
D gene: TRBD2
J gene: TRBJ2-2
CDR3 DNA: TGTGCCAGCTCACCAATGACTAGCGGGAGTGGCGGGGAGCTGTTTTTT
CDR3 protein: CASSPMTSGSGGELFF

clone size: few
V gene: TRBV7-8
D gene: .
J gene: TRBJ2-7
CDR3 DNA: TGTGCCAGCAGCTTAGGACACCTTCTCTACGAGCAGTACTTC
CDR3 protein: CASSLGHLLYEQYF

clone size: .
V gene: TRBV5-1
D gene: TRBD1
J gene: TRBJ2-2
CDR3 DNA: TGCGCCAGCAGCTACAGGGGTTCTGGCGAATTAGTCACCGGGGAGCTGTTTTTT
CDR3 protein: CASSYRGSGELVTGELFF

clone size: .
V gene: TRBV18
D gene: .
J gene: TRBJ1-1
CDR3 DNA: TGTGCCAGCACACAGAGCTCGAACACTGAAGCTTTCTTT
CDR3 protein: CASTQSSNTEAFF

clone size: .
V gene: TRBV6-2/TRBV6-3
D gene: .
J gene: TRBJ2-6
CDR3 DNA: TGTGCCAGCAGTTATTTGGTCGGGAACTCTGGGGCCAACGTCCTGACTTTC
CDR3 protein: CASSYLVGNSGANVLTF

clone size: .
V gene: TRBV5-4
D gene: .
J gene: TRBJ2-3
CDR3 DNA: TGTGCCAGCAGCTTGACGGGAGCAGATACGCAGTATTTT
CDR3 protein: CASSLTGADTQYF

clone size: .
V gene: TRBV11-2
D gene: TRBD1
J gene: TRBJ1-1
CDR3 DNA: TGTGCCAGCAGCCTGAACAGGGGGCACTTGAACACTGAAGCTTTCTTT
CDR3 protein: CASSLNRGHLNTEAFF

clone size: .
V gene: TRBV2
D gene: TRBD2
J gene: TRBJ2-1
CDR3 DNA: TGTGCCAGCGGGCTAGCGGGACCGTACAATGAGCAGTTCTTC
CDR3 protein: CASGLAGPYNEQFF

clone size: .
V gene: TRBV29-1
D gene: TRBD2
J gene: TRBJ2-1
CDR3 DNA: TGCAGCGTTGAAGGGAGTAGCGGGAGCTCCTACAATGAGCAGTTCTTC
CDR3 protein: CSVEGSSGSSYNEQFF

clone size: .
V gene: TRBV30
D gene: TRBD1
J gene: TRBJ1-5
CDR3 DNA: TGTGCCTGGAGCAGAGGGACAGCCGATCAGCCCCAGCATTTT
CDR3 protein: CAWSRGTADQPQHF

clone size: .
V gene: TRBV5-1
D gene: .
J gene: TRBJ1-1
CDR3 DNA: TGCGCCAGCAGCTTGCGGGGGAGTAGCACTGAAGCTTTCTTT
CDR3 protein: CASSLRGSSTEAFF

clone size: .
V gene: TRBV5-4
D gene: .
J gene: TRBJ2-4
CDR3 DNA: TGTGCCAGCAGCTTTGGAGACAACATTCAGTACTTC
CDR3 protein: CASSFGDNIQYF

clone size: .
V gene: TRBV18
D gene: TRBD2
J gene: TRBJ2-7
CDR3 DNA: TGTGCCAGCTCACCGACTAGCGGATACTACGAGCAGTACTTC
CDR3 protein: CASSPTSGYYEQYF

clone size: once
V gene: TRBV5-1
D gene: .
J gene: TRBJ1-2
CDR3 DNA: TGCGCCAGCCGCCCTGAGACAGCCTATGGCTACACCTTC
CDR3 protein: CASRPETAYGYTF

clone size: .
V gene: TRBV2
D gene: TRBD1
J gene: TRBJ2-5
CDR3 DNA: TGTGCCAGCAACCTCCGGGACAGGGGGCAGGTAGCGGATATGGAGACCCAGTACTTC
CDR3 protein: CASNLRDRGQVADMETQYF

clone size: .
V gene: TRBV10-2
D gene: .
J gene: TRBJ1-6
CDR3 DNA: TGCGCCAGCAGGGCCCGCGGAGATAATTCACCCCTCCACTTT
CDR3 protein: CASRARGDNSPLHF

clone size: .
V gene: TRBV30
D gene: .
J gene: TRBJ2-6
CDR3 DNA: TGTGCCTGGAGTTCAGATTCTGGGGCCAACGTCCTGACTTTC
CDR3 protein: CAWSSDSGANVLTF

clone size: .
V gene: TRBV10-1
D gene: .
J gene: TRBJ2-2
CDR3 DNA: TGCGCCAGCAGTGCGCAGGCGCTCACCGGGGAGCTGTTTTTT
CDR3 protein: CASSAQALTGELFF

clone size: .
V gene: TRBV5-1
D gene: TRBD1
J gene: TRBJ1-1
CDR3 DNA: TGCGCCAGCAGCTGGACAGGGGGTGCGACTGAAGCTTTCTTT
CDR3 protein: CASSWTGGATEAFF

clone size: .
V gene: TRBV7-8
D gene: TRBD1
J gene: TRBJ2-5
CDR3 DNA: TGTGCCAGCAGCTTAGGGGACAGGGGAATCCCCCAGTACTTC
CDR3 protein: CASSLGDRGIPQYF

clone size: .
V gene: TRBV3-1/TRBV3-2
D gene: TRBD2
J gene: TRBJ2-7
CDR3 DNA: TGTGCCAGCAGAGAGACCGGGACTAGCACCTACGAGCAGTACTTC
CDR3 protein: CASRETGTSTYEQYF

clone size: .
V gene: TRBV19
D gene: .
J gene: TRBJ1-5
CDR3 DNA: TGTGCCAGTAGTTCCTCCTCCGGCGAGGGCGGGCAGCCCCAGCATTTT
CDR3 protein: CASSSSSGEGGQPQHF

clone size: .
V gene: TRBV27
D gene: TRBD1
J gene: TRBJ1-2
CDR3 DNA: TGTGCCAGCAGTTCTACGGGACAGACTTTTAGGTATGGCTACACCTTC
CDR3 protein: CASSSTGQTFRYGYTF

clone size: .
V gene: TRBV7-9
D gene: .
J gene: TRBJ2-1
CDR3 DNA: TGTGCCAGCAGCCAAGGAGGGTCCTACAATGAGCAGTTCTTC
CDR3 protein: CASSQGGSYNEQFF

clone size: .
V gene: TRBV10-2
D gene: .
J gene: TRBJ2-5
CDR3 DNA: TGCGCCAGCAGTGAGGGTCAGGGAAGGCAAGAGACCCAGTACTTC
CDR3 protein: CASSEGQGRQETQYF

clone size: once
V gene: TRBV30
D gene: TRBD2
J gene: TRBJ2-7
CDR3 DNA: TGTGCCTGGAGGCCGGGACTAGCCCGCGAGCAGTACTTC
CDR3 protein: CAWRPGLAREQYF

clone size: .
V gene: TRBV2
D gene: .
J gene: TRBJ2-2
CDR3 DNA: TGTGCCAGCAGTGAGTTGGACCCCGGGGACACCGGGGAGCTGTTTTTT
CDR3 protein: CASSELDPGDTGELFF

clone size: .
V gene: TRBV2
D gene: .
J gene: TRBJ1-4
CDR3 DNA: TGTGCGGGGCGAGGATCAACTAATGAAAAACTGTTTTTT
CDR3 protein: CAGRGSTNEKLFF

clone size: .
V gene: TRBV6-1
D gene: .
J gene: TRBJ1-6
CDR3 DNA: TGTGCCAGCAGTGAACTGGGGGTGGCGGGGTCACCCCTCCACTTT
CDR3 protein: CASSELGVAGSPLHF

clone size: .
V gene: TRBV28
D gene: .
J gene: TRBJ2-1
CDR3 DNA: TGTGCCAGCAGTTACACCTGGTCCAATGAGCAGTTCTTC
CDR3 protein: CASSYTWSNEQFF

clone size: .
V gene: TRBV4-1
D gene: .
J gene: TRBJ2-7
CDR3 DNA: TGCGCCAGCAGCCAAGAACAGGCTAGAACCGAGCAGTACTTC
CDR3 protein: CASSQEQARTEQYF